These T cell receptor beta chains were read from a single sample in a study of CD8+ T cells in alopecia areata. The assay was immunoSEQ multiplex PCR, and TCRdb's table has in-frame clones only and misses some. The table has 70,000 or so clones, around 29% seen once. This sample comprised CD8+ T cells sorted from blood, obtained at week 4, from a patient treated with tofacitinib. The receptors were sampled from a human donor with alopecia areata. Each CDR3 is given with its conserved first and last residue. The D gene is left open where the match is weak. For some rows the clone size is stated as once, few or many, or as a class when expanded; others skip it.

NA	TRBV15	TRBJ1-5	few	TGTGCCACCAGCAGAGATACTGACTCTTATCAGCCCCAGCATTTT	CATSRDTDSYQPQHF
NA	TRBV27	TRBJ1-5	NA	TGTGCCAGCAGTCCCCCCCCCGGGGGTAATCAGCCCCAGCATTTT	CASSPPPGGNQPQHF
NA	TRBV9	TRBJ2-1	NA	TGTGCCAGCAGCGTAGGATCCGGAGGGAGTTACAATGAGCAGTTCTTC	CASSVGSGGSYNEQFF
NA	TRBV9	TRBJ1-2	few	TGTGCCAGCAGGGATATGGATGGCTACACCTTC	CASRDMDGYTF
NA	TRBV7-8	TRBJ1-5	NA	TGTGCCAGCAGCTTAGATCGGCAGGGAGGGAGGGAACAGCCCCAGCATTTT	CASSLDRQGGREQPQHF
NA	TRBV9	TRBJ1-1	NA	TGTGCCAGCAGCGTGGCAGGGAGTAGAACTGAAGCTTTCTTT	CASSVAGSRTEAFF
NA	TRBV29-1	TRBJ2-3	NA	TGCAGCGTTGAAGTCCCCCCTGATAGCACAGATACGCAGTATTTT	CSVEVPPDSTDTQYF
NA	TRBV29-1	TRBJ1-5	few	TGCAGCGTTGCCAGGGAGGAAGGCCAGCCCCAGCATTTT	CSVAREEGQPQHF
NA	TRBV6-5	TRBJ2-7	few	TGTGCCAGCACCCAGGGACTCGCCGGCTCCTACGAGCAGTACTTC	CASTQGLAGSYEQYF
TRBD1	TRBV6-5	TRBJ2-5	few	TGTGCCAGCAGTGGGACAGGGGTCCGGGAGACCCAGTACTTC	CASSGTGVRETQYF
TRBD2	TRBV6-6	TRBJ2-3	few	TGTGCCAGCACCCAAGAACGGGAGGCTACCACAGATACGCAGTATTTT	CASTQEREATTDTQYF
TRBD1	TRBV30	TRBJ1-1	NA	TGTGCCTGGGGACCGGGACAGGGAGTTGAAGCTTTCTTT	CAWGPGQGVEAFF
NA	TRBV13	TRBJ2-1	few	TGTGCCCGCAGCTTAGAGACTACCTACAATGAGCAGTTCTTC	CARSLETTYNEQFF
TRBD2	TRBV30	TRBJ2-6	NA	TGTGCCTGGAGTTGGGAGGGGACCCCGTTTTACGTCCTGACTTTC	CAWSWEGTPFYVLTF
NA	TRBV29-1	TRBJ2-7	few	TGCAGCGTTGACGGCCCTCCCCTCTACGAGCAGTACTTC	CSVDGPPLYEQYF
TRBD1	TRBV30	TRBJ1-3	NA	TGTGCCGGCAGGGACAGGGGGTCGGGAAACACCATATATTTT	CAGRDRGSGNTIYF
NA	TRBV18	TRBJ2-4	NA	TGTGCCAGCTCAATGCCGGGAGAACCCAACATTCAGTACTTC	CASSMPGEPNIQYF
NA	TRBV10-3	TRBJ1-2	few	TGTGCCATCAGTGAAAGTCAGAGCTATGGCTACACCTTC	CAISESQSYGYTF
NA	TRBV30	TRBJ2-7	NA	TGTGCCTGGAGTGTAGGGGTATCAGGGGAGCAGTACTTC	CAWSVGVSGEQYF
NA	TRBV7-2	TRBJ2-5	NA	TGTGCCAGCAGCTTTGCTGAGGAGTGGGGGCGGGGGACCCAGTACTTC	CASSFAEEWGRGTQYF
TRBD1	TRBV29-1	TRBJ2-7	NA	TGCAGCGTTAGACAGGGGGCGAGGGAGCAGTACTTC	CSVRQGAREQYF
NA	TRBV7-2	TRBJ2-3	few	TGTGCCAGCAGCCGGGGAGGCTCGATCCCTGATACGCAGTATTTT	CASSRGGSIPDTQYF
NA	TRBV29-1	TRBJ2-5	NA	TGCAGCGTTGATTGGGCTGAGCGGCAGACCCAGTACTTC	CSVDWAERQTQYF
NA	TRBV30	TRBJ2-2	NA	TGTGCCTGGAGGACCGACAGTATGAACACCGGGGAGCTGTTTTTT	CAWRTDSMNTGELFF
NA	TRBV30	TRBJ2-7	NA	TGTGCCTGGAGTTGGACTGGTTCCTACGAGCAGTACTTC	CAWSWTGSYEQYF
TRBD1	TRBV7-9	TRBJ1-1	NA	TGTGCCAGCAGTGAGACAGGGGGGACTGAAGCTTTCTTT	CASSETGGTEAFF
NA	TRBV29-1	TRBJ2-7	few	TGCAGCGTTGACGCAGGGGACTACGAGCAGTACTTC	CSVDAGDYEQYF
NA	TRBV30	TRBJ2-4	NA	TGTGCCTGGAGTGTACAGAAAAACATTCAGTACTTC	CAWSVQKNIQYF
TRBD1	TRBV25-1	TRBJ2-2	few	TGTGCCAGCAGCCTTCAGGGGGCAGTCGGGGAGCTGTTTTTT	CASSLQGAVGELFF
NA	TRBV27	TRBJ2-1	few	TGTGCCAGCAGTTTATCCACTATAGTTGAGCAGTTCTTC	CASSLSTIVEQFF
NA	TRBV29-1	TRBJ2-2	few	TGCAGCGTTGGGGCCGGAAACACCGGGGAGCTGTTTTTT	CSVGAGNTGELFF
NA	TRBV7-9	TRBJ2-4	NA	TGTGCCAGCAGCTTAGAGGGAAACATTCAGTACTTC	CASSLEGNIQYF
NA	TRBV29-1	TRBJ2-7	few	TGCAGCGCTTGGGGAGGAGAGCAGTACTTC	CSAWGGEQYF
TRBD2	TRBV29-1	TRBJ2-7	NA	TGCAGCGTTGAAGGAGGACTAGCGGGAAACGAGCAGTACTTC	CSVEGGLAGNEQYF
TRBD2	TRBV25-1	TRBJ2-5	NA	TGTGCCAGCAGTGGCACTAGCGGGGGGGAGACCCAGTACTTC	CASSGTSGGETQYF
TRBD2	TRBV30	TRBJ2-1	NA	TGTGCCTGGGCTGCGGGAGAATATAATGAGCAGTTCTTC	CAWAAGEYNEQFF
NA	TRBV25-1	TRBJ2-1	NA	TGTGCCAGCAGGGGCAGATTCGGGGATGAGCAGTTCTTC	CASRGRFGDEQFF
TRBD1	TRBV13	TRBJ2-5	few	TGTGCCAGCAGCTTAGGGACAGGGGGCCGGGAGACCCAGTACTTC	CASSLGTGGRETQYF
TRBD1	TRBV18	TRBJ2-7	many	TGTGCCAGCTCACCCGGACAGGGTAACTCCTACGAGCAGTACTTC	CASSPGQGNSYEQYF
NA	TRBV29-1	TRBJ2-7	few	TGCAGCGTTCCCGGGGTCCACGAGCAGTACTTC	CSVPGVHEQYF
TRBD2	TRBV29-1	TRBJ2-1	NA	TGCAGCGTTGTAGCGGGGCAAGTTTACAATGAGCAGTTCTTC	CSVVAGQVYNEQFF
NA	TRBV20-1	TRBJ2-1	NA	TGCGGGAGCGACTCCTACAATGAGCAGTTCTTC	CGSDSYNEQFF
NA	TRBV25-1	TRBJ2-1	NA	TGTGCCAGCAGTGAATCGGGCAGCCTCAATGAGCAGTTCTTC	CASSESGSLNEQFF
TRBD1	TRBV29-1	TRBJ1-1	few	TGCAGCGTTGATCGGACAGGGGAAACTGAAGCTTTCTTT	CSVDRTGETEAFF
NA	TRBV28	TRBJ2-4	NA	TGTGCCAGCAGCCCCCTCACCTATGAAAACATTCAGTACTTC	CASSPLTYENIQYF